This T cell receptor beta chain was identified during a study of lymphopenia after photon versus proton radiotherapy. Measured with immunoSEQ multiplex PCR; TCRdb has only the in-frame clones, and not every one. Among tens of thousands of clones listed, roughly 91% were seen once. General study findings and limits: Proton therapy kept repertoires fairly stable, unlike photons, which gained effector/memory cells. Post-nadir diversity loss with photons came from oligoclonal expansion, particularly CD8+ Temra cells.

On this clone: Its antigen remains unknown.

The sequenced sample was peripheral blood, obtained from a patient treated with photon-based radiotherapy. This sequence originates from a woman in her 70s with pancreatic cancer.

In DNA, the CDR3 is TGTGCCAGCAGCTTGGTTGTAGCGGGAGTCTCTGGAGATACGCAGTATTTT. Amino acid sequence: CASSLVVAGVSGDTQYF. The chain employs TRBV5-6 and TRBJ2-3; 9 nucleotides align to TRBD2. Germline CDR1 is SGHDT and CDR2 is YYEEEE. With V trimmed by 0 bases and J by 5 bases, 10 bases remained unmatched. The CDR3 is 17 amino acids.